This T cell receptor (beta chain) stems from a study of CXCR3-negative and CXCR3-positive naive CD8 T cells. TRB cDNA was prepared as libraries by UMI-labeled 5' RACE. From the 5' RACE reads, TCRdb lists one entry per CDR3 protein and no DNA. The sample totals over 100,000 distinct CDR3 sequences. The sorter processed each CD8+ T cell subset in triplicate at 250,000 to 300,000 cells apiece. CD45RO-CCR7+CD27+CD95- characterized naive CD8+ T cells. Details on this clonotype: Antigen: not known.

Study conclusions and caveats: Naive subsets were similarly diverse, while memory CD8+ repertoires were much less diverse. Naive cells that were CXCR3-negative or CXCR3-positive used TRBV-TRBJ genes alike, while memory cells diverged.

Source material: naive CXCR3- CD8+ T cells from blood. Subset noted: CD45RO-CCR7+CD27+CD95- naive CD8+ T cells lacking CXCR3 (TNR3-). The clonotype originates from a human donor in good health. Some clones in this sample may be carry-over from other donors' samples.

The CDR3 here is CASSQPGPNDRAYEQYF. The V and J genes are TRBV23-1 and TRBJ2-7; as DNA is missing, the TRBD1 call by TCRdb cannot be tested. TRBV23-1 is an ORF; its function is uncertain. This CDR3 has 17 residues.